Below, 25 T cell receptor beta chains from the same sample are listed, as sequenced in a study of shared clonotypes between healthy human individuals (dated by TCRdb to the early 2020s). Library preparation was by the immunoSEQ multiplex PCR assay. TCRdb provides this immuneACCESS table in a form limited to in-frame rearrangements. Some clones are lacking; in checked studies, under half of them reflect an unresolved V gene, and why the rest are absent is not known. A total of under 2.5 million clones appear in this sample, roughly 92% of them only once. Around 0.4% of the sample lies in the top ten. The specimen sequenced was naive CD4+ T cells from PBMCs. Taken with the paper, the label for cell subset or site translates to: CD45RA+ positively selected. These receptors were collected from a man aged 18 to 35 in good health. Some clones in this sample may be carry-over from other donors' samples.

This chain joins TRBV28 and TRBJ2-7, with D tentatively TRBD2 (5 bases). The CDR3 loop spans 18 amino acids. The germline gives CDR1 MDHEN, CDR2 SYDVKM. V was pared by 3 bases and J by 0 bases, with 21 bases between. The CDR3 loop reads CASSFLRVGPASSYEQYF. The CDR3 bases are TGTGCCAGCAGTTTCCTGAGGGTGGGTCCCGCGAGCTCCTACGAGCAGTACTTC.

The chain joins TRBV6-1 to TRBJ1-2; TRBD1 aligns across 10 bases. The CDR3 runs 15 residues. The germline V gene has CDR1 MNHNS and CDR2 SASEGT. The V segment lost 5 bases and the J segment 3 bases; nucleotides outside the gene matches: 6. The CDR3 sequence: CASSPETGGDYGYTF. The CDR3 DNA reads TGTGCCAGCAGTCCGGAGACAGGGGGCGACTATGGCTACACCTTC.

The chain links TRBV29-1 to TRBJ1-1; no reliable D call. Trimming stripped 8 bases from V and 0 bases from J, with 13 bases between. CDR3 size: 13 residues. The germline V gene has CDR1 SQVTM and CDR2 ANQGSEA. The CDR3 region has the DNA TGCAGCCTCCTCCCGCGAATGAACACTGAAGCTTTCTTT. Translation: CSLLPRMNTEAFF. Combining the CDR3 with reference TRBV29-1 and TRBJ1-1 gives the whole variable domain SAVISQKPSRDICQRGTSLTIQCQVDSQVTMMFWYRQQPGQSLTLIATANQGSEATYESGFVIDKFPISRPNLTFSTLTVSNMSPEDSSIYLCSLLPRMNTEAFFGQGTRLTVV.

The rearrangement links TRBV5-6 to TRBJ2-5; D is uncertain. CDR3 length: 14 residues. Trimming took 4 bases from V and 1 from J, leaving 11 bases between them. Germline V gene data show CDR1 as SGHDT and CDR2 as YYEEEE. CDR3 bases: TGTGCCAGCAGCGGTTCACAGCCCCAAGAGACCCAGTACTTC. This codes for CASSGSQPQETQYF.

The chain joins TRBV5-1 to TRBJ2-3; possibly TRBD1 for D (5 bases). The CDR3 covers 16 residues. The germline V and J ends were trimmed by 4 bases and 1 base, with 16 bases remaining between them. Germline V gene lookup returns CDR1 SGHRS and CDR2 YFSETQ. DNA of the CDR3: TGCGCCAGCAGCGGGTCGCAGGGATCCCGCACAGATACGCAGTATTTT. Its protein is CASSGSQGSRTDTQYF.

The chain joins TRBV5-1 to TRBJ2-7; D is unresolved. Trimming left V 0 bases short and J 2 bases short, with 12 bases between. Looked up from germline, CDR1 is SGHRS and CDR2 is YFSETQ. The CDR3 length is 15 residues. The CDR3 DNA reads TGCGCCAGCAGCTTGGAGGCGGAAACCACCTACGAGCAGTACTTC. Translating gives CASSLEAETTYEQYF.

This rearrangement joins TRBV6-5 to TRBJ1-5; D is unclear. Trimming took 2 bases from V and 7 from J, leaving 15 bases between them. The CDR3 covers 15 residues. In germline, CDR1 is MNHEY, CDR2 SVGAGI. The CDR3 reads CASSYVGNGIQPQHF. CDR3 bases: TGTGCCAGCAGTTACGTAGGGAACGGCATCCAGCCCCAGCATTTT.

The sample holds one count of this clone. Additional DNA sequences in this sample encode the identical CDR3. The CDR3 protein is CASSRRGNEQFF. The CDR3 DNA is TGTGCCAGCAGCCGACGGGGGAATGAGCAGTTCTTC. The genes are TRBV6-6 and TRBJ2-1, with D possibly matching TRBD2 (6 bases). Trimming took 6 bases from V and 7 from J, leaving 10 bases between them. Germline assignment: CDR1 MNHNY and CDR2 SVGAGI (reference sequence). The length of the CDR3 is 12 residues.

The V gene is TRBV28, the J gene TRBJ1-5, with D perhaps TRBD1 (6 bases). Germline CDR1 is MDHEN and CDR2 is SYDVKM. The length of the CDR3 is 15 residues. The V end was cut by 7 bases, the J end by 4 bases, with 17 bases between. CDR3 protein: CASNRRGGHNQPQHF. DNA for the CDR3: TGTGCCAGCAATCGGAGGGGGGGCCATAATCAGCCCCAGCATTTT.

The rearrangement uses TRBV6-1 and TRBJ2-1, with D perhaps TRBD1 (6 bases). This CDR3 is 16 amino acids long. CDR1 and CDR2 from the germline V gene are MNHNS and SASEGT. The germline V and J ends were trimmed by 3 bases and 2 bases, with 14 bases remaining between them. DNA of the CDR3: TGTGCCAGCAGTGATCGCTTGGCAGGGGCCTACAATGAGCAGTTCTTC. This gives the protein CASSDRLAGAYNEQFF.

The gene calls are TRBV27 and TRBJ1-1; a weak D match, TRBD1 (5 bases). The CDR3 is made up of 17 amino acids. Germline assignment: CDR1 MNHEY and CDR2 SMNVEV (reference sequence). Deletions cut 0 bases from V and 3 bases from J, with 17 bases between. The CDR3 region is CASSLSRKEGSDTEAFF. The DNA of the CDR3 is TGTGCCAGCAGTTTATCGAGGAAGGAGGGGTCGGACACTGAAGCTTTCTTT.

The chain combines TRBV25-1 with TRBJ2-1, with D perhaps being TRBD1 or TRBD2 (5 bases each). The germline V and J ends were trimmed by 5 bases and 4 bases, with 15 bases remaining between them. The germline CDR1 and CDR2 sequences are MGHDK and SYGVNS. This CDR3 region has 15 residues. The CDR3 region has the DNA TGTGCCAGCAGTCCCATAACGGGACCTTACAATGAGCAGTTCTTC. The encoded protein is CASSPITGPYNEQFF.

The chain combines TRBV7-3 with TRBJ1-4, with D perhaps matching TRBD1 (6 bases). The CDR3 sequence is 14 residues long. Looked up from germline, CDR1 is SGHTA and CDR2 is FQGTGA. Deletions cut 5 bases from V and 6 bases from J, with 13 bases between. Written as DNA, the CDR3 is TGTGCCAGCAGCCCCACAGGGAGGGATGAAAAACTGTTTTTT. This codes for CASSPTGRDEKLFF.

The V and J genes are TRBV4-2 and TRBJ2-1; the match to TRBD2 covers 7 bases. With V trimmed by 4 bases and J by 7 bases, 16 bases remained unmatched. The CDR3 covers 17 residues. The germline gives CDR1 LGHNA, CDR2 YNFKEQ. The CDR3 here is CASSPRGPAGTGNEQFF. CDR3 sequence (DNA): TGTGCCAGCAGCCCACGTGGGCCAGCGGGAACCGGGAATGAGCAGTTCTTC.

Comment on this clone: Other DNA sequences in this sample translate to the same CDR3. The rearrangement uses TRBV5-1 and TRBJ1-2; TRBD1 aligns across 11 bases. This CDR3 comprises 13 residues. Germline CDR1 and CDR2: SGHRS and YFSETQ. With 7 bases clipped from V and 4 bases from J, the junction kept 3 bases outside the gene matches. The DNA for the CDR3 is TGCGCCAGCTCCGGGACAGGGGGCTATGGCTACACCTTC. Translation: CASSGTGGYGYTF.

CDR3 DNA sequence: TGTGCCAGCAGCCTAAGAGGCCCCGGCAGTGAAAAACTGTTTTTT. Protein product: CASSLRGPGSEKLFF. The chain combines TRBV6-5 with TRBJ1-4; unclear D gene. CDR1 MNHEY and CDR2 SVGAGI come from the germline V gene. CDR3 size: 15 residues. V was shortened by 6 bases and J by 7 bases, with 18 bases between the two germline ends.

The gene calls are TRBV19 and TRBJ2-7; 8 bases line up with TRBD2. The CDR3 covers 14 residues. The junction had 4 bases not matched to a gene; V was cut back by 2 bases and J by 4 bases. CDR1 and CDR2 from the germline V gene are LNHDA and SQIVND (reference sequence). The CDR3 DNA reads TGTGCCAGTAGTATACGGAGCGGGAGTTACGAGCAGTACTTC. This sequence encodes CASSIRSGSYEQYF.

This clone appeared once. The gene calls are TRBV7-6 and TRBJ2-5; D is undetermined. Trimming pared 5 bases from V and 0 bases from J, leaving 19 bases between. This CDR3 has 17 amino acids. Germline CDR1 and CDR2: SGHVS and FNYEAQ. The CDR3 DNA reads TGTGCCAGCAGCCCCCCCCGGAGCGAGGCGCACCAAGAGACCCAGTACTTC. This codes for CASSPPRSEAHQETQYF.

Note on this clone: Distinct nucleotide sequences in the sample also encode this CDR3. The J gene is TRBJ2-5, the V gene TRBV7-2; D may be TRBD1 (5 bases). Germline V gene sequence: CDR1 SGHTA, CDR2 FQGNSA. Trimming took 5 bases from V and 0 from J, leaving 10 bases between them. The CDR3 totals 14 residues. CDR3 coding DNA: TGTGCCAGCAGCCTCGACAGATACCAAGAGACCCAGTACTTC. This codes for CASSLDRYQETQYF.

The chain recombines TRBV7-2 with TRBJ1-1; D may be TRBD1 (6 bases). The CDR3 is 16 residues long. V shed 4 bases and J shed 4 bases, with 19 bases lying between them. Germline CDR1 SGHTA, CDR2 FQGNSA. CDR3 sequence reads: CASSSQDSGGLTEAFF. In DNA form, the CDR3 reads TGTGCCAGCAGCTCCCAGGATAGTGGGGGCCTCACTGAAGCTTTCTTT.

The chain employs TRBV2 and TRBJ2-1; D may be TRBD2 (5 bases). Per germline, CDR1 SNHLY and CDR2 FYNNEI. The CDR3 extends over 15 amino acids. Trimming removed 7 bases at V and 1 base at J, with 14 bases between. The CDR3 bases are TGTGCCAGCAACGAACGGAGGAATTCCTACAATGAGCAGTTCTTC. Translation gives CASNERRNSYNEQFF.

The chain links TRBV5-1 to TRBJ2-7, with TRBD2 matching over 7 bases. Germline V CDR1 and CDR2: SGHRS, YFSETQ. J was trimmed by 3 bases and V by 4 bases; bases with no gene match: 7. The CDR3 loop spans 14 amino acids. Here the CDR3 DNA reads TGCGCCAGCAGCCTGGGGGGGATATACTACGAGCAGTACTTC. It encodes CASSLGGIYYEQYF.

As DNA, the CDR3 is TGTGCCAGCAGCTTTGGGCGGAGTCGTTACGAGCAGTACTTC. It codes for CASSFGRSRYEQYF. The genes are TRBV5-4 and TRBJ2-7; D gene unclear. Per germline, CDR1 SGHNT and CDR2 YYREEE (reference sequence). The CDR3 consists of 14 residues. Trimming left V 2 bases short and J 4 bases short, with 13 bases between.

This chain uses TRBV5-1 with TRBJ2-3; D remains unclear. This CDR3 spans 14 amino acids. V was shortened by 5 bases and J by 4 bases, with 14 bases between the two germline ends. Germline loops: CDR1 SGHRS, CDR2 YFSETQ. CDR3 DNA: TGCGCCAGCAGAAAGTTCATCTTTTCAGATACGCAGTATTTT. Protein: CASRKFIFSDTQYF.

The chain uses TRBV28 and TRBJ2-3; D not certain. There are 14 residues in the CDR3. V gave up 5 bases and J gave up 0 bases, with 9 bases separating them. Germline-derived CDR1 and CDR2 are MDHEN and SYDVKM. The CDR3 bases are TGTGCCAGCAGTCTACCCTATAGCACAGATACGCAGTATTTT. It encodes CASSLPYSTDTQYF.